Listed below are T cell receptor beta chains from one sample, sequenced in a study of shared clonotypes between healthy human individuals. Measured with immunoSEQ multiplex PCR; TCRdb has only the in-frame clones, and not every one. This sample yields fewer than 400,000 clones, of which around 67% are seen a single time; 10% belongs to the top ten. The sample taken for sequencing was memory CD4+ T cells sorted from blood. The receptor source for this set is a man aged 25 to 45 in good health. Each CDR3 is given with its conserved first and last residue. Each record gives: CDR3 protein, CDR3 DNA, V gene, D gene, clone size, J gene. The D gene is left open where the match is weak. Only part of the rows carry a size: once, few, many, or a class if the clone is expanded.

CASRKGVYEQYF | TGTGCCAGCAGAAAAGGGGTCTACGAGCAGTACTTC | TRBV28 | NA | NA | TRBJ2-7
CASSPFYSNQPQHF | TGTGCCAGCAGCCCCTTCTATAGCAATCAGCCCCAGCATTTT | TRBV5-5 | NA | NA | TRBJ1-5
CASSSRTGGNEKLFF | TGCGCCAGCAGCTCCCGGACAGGGGGTAATGAAAAACTGTTTTTT | TRBV5-1 | TRBD1 | NA | TRBJ1-4
CASSPRGGEQFF | TGTGCCAGCTCACCGAGGGGCGGAGAGCAGTTCTTC | TRBV18 | NA | few | TRBJ2-1
CASSQDRSRLGHEQFF | TGCGCCAGCAGCCAAGATAGGTCGCGGTTGGGGCATGAGCAGTTCTTC | TRBV4-1 | NA | once | TRBJ2-1
CASSRRRGGSSDNEQFF | TGTGCCAGCAGCCGGAGGCGGGGCGGGAGTTCGGACAATGAGCAGTTCTTC | TRBV5-4 | TRBD2 | NA | TRBJ2-1
CSVARGGETQYF | TGCAGCGTCGCAAGGGGTGGGGAGACCCAGTACTTC | TRBV29-1 | NA | NA | TRBJ2-5
CASQQDPFWDRGPPKEETQYF | TGTGCCAGCCAGCAAGATCCTTTTTGGGACAGGGGACCGCCAAAAGAAGAGACCCAGTACTTC | TRBV21-1 | NA | NA | TRBJ2-5
CAWSPGLREPLHF | TGTGCCTGGAGCCCGGGCCTCCGGGAACCCCTCCACTTT | TRBV30 | NA | NA | TRBJ1-6
CAISEWSSQNIQYF | TGTGCCATCAGTGAGTGGTCTAGCCAAAACATTCAGTACTTC | TRBV10-3 | NA | NA | TRBJ2-4
CASSLDRAHEQYF | TGCGCCAGCAGCCTCGACAGGGCCCACGAGCAGTACTTC | TRBV5-1 | TRBD1 | NA | TRBJ2-7
CASSLYQGEERTQYF | TGCGCCAGCAGCCTCTACCAGGGGGAGGAGAGGACGCAGTATTTT | TRBV4-3 | NA | NA | TRBJ2-3
CASSLNLAEKLFF | TGTGCCAGCAGCTTAAATCTCGCCGAAAAACTGTTTTTT | TRBV7-8 | NA | NA | TRBJ1-4
CASSLGEYNEQFF | TGTGCCAGCAGCTTGGGGGAATACAATGAGCAGTTCTTC | TRBV5-6 | NA | NA | TRBJ2-1
CASSAHRESRGTF | TGCGCCAGCAGCGCCCACCGGGAAAGCAGGGGAACCTTC | TRBV5-1 | NA | NA | TRBJ1-2
CASSPLRGNTEAFF | TGTGCCAGCAGCCCCCTCAGGGGGAACACTGAAGCTTTCTTT | TRBV7-9 | NA | NA | TRBJ1-1
CASSDLATNTGELFF | TGTGCCAGCAGTGACCTGGCAACTAACACCGGGGAGCTGTTTTTT | TRBV2 | NA | NA | TRBJ2-2
CASSPKETQYF | TGTGCCAGCAGTCCTAAAGAGACCCAGTACTTC | TRBV6-1 | NA | NA | TRBJ2-5
CASMRGAGELFF | TGTGCCAGCATGAGGGGGGCCGGGGAGCTGTTTTTT | TRBV6-1 | NA | NA | TRBJ2-2
CASSYSPGLPVYQQFF | TGTGCCAGCAGTTACTCCCCGGGACTCCCTGTATATCAGCAGTTCTTC | TRBV6-6 | NA | NA | TRBJ2-1
CASRQDFSGNTIYF | TGTGCCAGTCGGCAGGATTTCTCTGGAAACACCATATATTTT | TRBV6-9 | NA | NA | TRBJ1-3
CASSLGRAYEQYF | TGTGCCAGCAGTTTAGGCAGGGCCTACGAGCAGTACTTC | TRBV28 | NA | NA | TRBJ2-7